The 32 T cell receptor beta chains reported below all come from one sample, sequenced in a study of sequential checkpoint blockade in melanoma. Profiled with immunoSEQ multiplex PCR; TCRdb holds only in-frame clones, not every one. The sample contains fewer than 40,000 clones, around nine tenths of which appear only once. Sample treatment: randomized to nivolumab then ipilimumab (arm A) or the reverse (arm B). Sequences were derived from CD8+ T cells sorted from blood (inferred from file names), sampled from a patient given nivolumab and ipilimumab in sequence. The receptors were gathered from a human donor with melanoma.

The gene calls are TRBV27 and TRBJ2-1; 10 bases are shared with TRBD2. The CDR3 contains 14 residues. J lost 12 bases, V lost 5 bases, and 10 bases had no gene match. CDR1 and CDR2 from the germline V gene are MNHEY and SMNVEV (reference sequence). CDR3 region: CASSRSSGSYGQFF. The CDR3 DNA is TGTGCCAGCAGTCGATCTAGCGGGAGTTATGGGCAGTTCTTC.

The V call is TRBV15, the J call TRBJ2-1; 10 nucleotides line up with TRBD2. The germline gives CDR1 LNHNV, CDR2 YYDKDF (reference sequence). V dropped 0 bases and J dropped 0; count of bases not matched to a gene: 5. CDR3 length equals 18 residues. As DNA, the CDR3 is TGTGCCACCAGCAGAGATGGGCTAGCGGGAGTCTCCTACAATGAGCAGTTCTTC. Its translation is CATSRDGLAGVSYNEQFF.

This clone appeared once. The gene calls are TRBV6-5 and TRBJ1-1; the D gene is possibly TRBD1 (5 bases). This CDR3 spans 13 amino acids. Trimming took 3 bases from V and 8 from J, leaving 13 bases between them. Germline CDR1 reads MNHEY; CDR2 reads SVGAGI. CDR3 sequence: CASSYGAGLEAFF. The CDR3 region has the DNA TGTGCCAGCAGTTATGGGGCAGGGCTCGAAGCTTTCTTT.

V usage is TRBV19 and J usage is TRBJ2-7; weak D call: TRBD1 (6 bases). CDR3 length: 18 amino acids. CDR1 LNHDA and CDR2 SQIVND come from the germline V gene (reference sequence). Trimming cost V 9 bases and J 3 bases, with 30 bases left between them. As DNA, the CDR3 is TGTGCCAGCTCACGGGACACCCCTTCACATGTGAATCTCTACGAGCAGTACGTC. Protein product: CASSRDTPSHVNLYEQYV.

V usage is TRBV5-6 and J usage is TRBJ2-5; D gene unclear. V was clipped by 0 bases and J by 5 bases, with 8 bases between them. This CDR3 is 13 amino acids long. Looked up from germline, CDR1 is SGHDT and CDR2 is YYEEEE. The CDR3 loop reads CASSLGGGETQYF. As DNA, the CDR3 is TGTGCCAGCAGCTTGGGAGGTGGGGAGACCCAGTACTTC.

This clone was observed a single time. The chain employs TRBV6-1 and TRBJ2-3, with TRBD1 identical over 9 bases. The V segment lost 6 bases and the J segment 4 bases; nucleotides outside the gene matches: 11. Germline lookup yields CDR1 MNHNS and CDR2 SASEGT. This CDR3 has 16 residues. CDR3 in DNA: TGTGCCAGCAGGGAAACGGGACAGGGTGTCTCAGATACGCAGTATTTT. The encoded protein is CASRETGQGVSDTQYF.

This rearrangement joins TRBV9 to TRBJ2-7; D possibly corresponds to TRBD2 (5 bases). The germline V gene has CDR1 SGDLS and CDR2 YYNGEE. This CDR3 region has 15 residues. Trimming took 0 bases from V and 3 from J, leaving 13 bases between them. As DNA, the CDR3 is TGTGCCAGCAGCGTAGCGCCCGGCGGGCACTACGAGCAGTACTTC. This gives the protein CASSVAPGGHYEQYF.

The V gene is TRBV4-1, the J gene TRBJ1-1; 8 nucleotides agree with TRBD1. V shed 2 bases, J shed 5 bases, and the junction held 10 bases outside the gene matches. The CDR3 consists of 16 residues. Per the germline V gene, CDR1 is MGHRA and CDR2 is YSYEKL. DNA for the CDR3: TGCGCCAGCAGCCAATCCTCCGACAGGGGAATTACTGAAGCTTTCTTT. It translates to CASSQSSDRGITEAFF.

The J gene is TRBJ2-7, the V gene TRBV19; 7 bases match TRBD1. V dropped 0 bases and J dropped 5; count of bases not matched to a gene: 4. Germline V gene lookup returns CDR1 LNHDA and CDR2 SQIVND (reference sequence). This CDR3 region has 14 residues. In DNA form, the CDR3 reads TGTGCCAGTAGTATAGAGACAGGGCTCAACGAGCAGTACTTC. Translating it yields CASSIETGLNEQYF.

The CDR3, as DNA: TGCGCCAGCAGTGCGACTAGCGGGTATTCCTACGAGCAGTACTTC. Translating it yields CASSATSGYSYEQYF. The gene calls are TRBV10-2 and TRBJ2-7, with 10 positions matching TRBD2. This CDR3 region has 15 residues. The V gene's germline CDR1 is WSHSY and CDR2 SAAADI. V shed 4 bases, J shed 1 base, and the junction held 4 bases outside the gene matches.

CDR3 sequence reads: CAISRLAGVGNEQFF. CDR3 bases: TGTGCCATCAGTCGACTAGCGGGAGTGGGTAATGAGCAGTTCTTC. The chain employs TRBV10-3 and TRBJ2-1, with 12 bases aligning to TRBD2. This CDR3 comprises 15 residues. V was pared by 5 bases and J by 7 bases, with 6 bases of the junction left unmatched. CDR1 is ENHRY, CDR2 SYGVKD, per germline.

This clone was detected once. This rearrangement joins TRBV7-9 to TRBJ2-6; D is ambiguous. This CDR3 is built from 16 residues. The germline gives CDR1 SEHNR, CDR2 FQNEAQ (reference sequence). V lost 2 bases and J 0 bases, leaving 8 bases between the germline ends. The CDR3 DNA reads as TGTGCCAGCAGCTTACCCTCGGTCTCTGGGGCCAACGTCCTGACTTTC. This codes for CASSLPSVSGANVLTF.

J is TRBJ2-7 and V is TRBV7-9, with D possibly matching TRBD1 (6 bases). Trimming removed 5 bases from V and 5 bases from J, with 13 bases in between. The CDR3 sequence is 13 residues long. CDR1 SEHNR and CDR2 FQNEAQ come from the germline V gene (reference sequence). The CDR3 sequence is CASSPTDRNEQYF. The CDR3 nucleotides read TGTGCCAGCAGCCCAACCGACAGGAACGAGCAGTACTTC.

The chain has TRBV27 and TRBJ1-2, with D unclear. This CDR3 contains 13 residues. CDR1 MNHEY and CDR2 SMNVEV come from the germline V gene (reference sequence). V was trimmed by 8 bases and J by 4 bases, leaving 14 bases between them. The CDR3 DNA follows: TGTGCCAGCGGTCCCAATAGGAGCTATGGCTACACCTTC. It encodes CASGPNRSYGYTF.

The chain carries TRBV9 and TRBJ2-3, with 9 positions matching TRBD2. Per the germline V gene, CDR1 is SGDLS and CDR2 is YYNGEE. This CDR3 comprises 18 residues. V lost 2 bases and J lost 0; bases outside the gene matches: 10. The CDR3 region has the DNA TGTGCCAGCAGCGTCCCTGCGGTAGCGGGGGTTAGCACAGATACGCAGTATTTT. Translating it yields CASSVPAVAGVSTDTQYF.

This clone was picked up a small number of times. The gene calls are TRBV28 and TRBJ2-1; possibly TRBD2 for D (6 bases). V was trimmed by 2 bases and J by 6 bases, leaving 14 bases between them. Per the germline V gene, CDR1 is MDHEN and CDR2 is SYDVKM. This CDR3 spans 15 amino acids. The CDR3 sequence: CASSLGASEANEQFF. The CDR3 DNA follows: TGTGCCAGCAGTTTAGGGGCTAGCGAAGCCAATGAGCAGTTCTTC.

This clone was seen a few times. V and J are TRBV6-4 and TRBJ2-1; 8 bases line up with TRBD2. The CDR3 sequence is 15 residues long. Trimming took 5 bases from V and 6 from J; bases not matched to a gene: 9. The V gene's germline CDR1 is MRHNA and CDR2 SNTAGT. CDR3 sequence (DNA): TGTGCCAGCAGTTATGGTGCGGGAGGAGGCAATGAGCAGTTCTTC. Protein product: CASSYGAGGGNEQFF.

The table lists this clone with a few counts. The V gene is TRBV19, the J gene TRBJ2-5, with unresolved D. Germline V gene lookup returns CDR1 LNHDA and CDR2 SQIVND (reference sequence). Trimming cost V 10 bases and J 5 bases, with 17 bases left between them. The CDR3 length is 13 residues. The CDR3 DNA is TGTGCCACCGGCGGATGGTCCGAGGAGACCCAGTACTTC. Amino acid sequence: CATGGWSEETQYF.

The chain uses TRBV28 and TRBJ1-5; D uncertain. This CDR3 contains 13 residues. V dropped 4 bases and J dropped 2 bases, with 6 bases sitting between them. In germline, CDR1 is MDHEN, CDR2 SYDVKM. The CDR3 region is CASSSQGNQPQHF. The CDR3 DNA sequence: TGTGCCAGCAGTTCCCAGGGCAATCAGCCCCAGCATTTT.

This chain links TRBV5-1 with TRBJ2-3; D possibly corresponds to TRBD1 (6 bases). Per the germline V gene, CDR1 is SGHRS and CDR2 is YFSETQ. V lost 0 bases and J 6 bases, leaving 11 bases between the germline ends. The CDR3 is 14 amino acids. CDR3 in DNA: TGCGCCAGCAGCTTGGTCTCAGGGGTGGATACGCAGTATTTT. It translates to CASSLVSGVDTQYF.

The chain links TRBV5-1 to TRBJ2-4, with 8 bases identical to TRBD2. Germline CDR1 reads SGHRS; CDR2 reads YFSETQ. CDR3 length equals 14 residues. The V and J ends lost 7 bases and 15 bases, in that order; junction bases with no gene match: 18. The chain's CDR3 is CASGSTSGHDLRYF. The DNA for the CDR3 is TGCGCCAGCGGCTCCACTAGCGGCCACGACCTACGGTACTTC.

The chain carries TRBV11-1 and TRBJ2-2; the D is unclear. Per germline, CDR1 SGHAT and CDR2 FQDESV (reference sequence). V shed 2 bases and J shed 5 bases, with 3 bases lying between them. This CDR3 contains 12 residues. DNA for the CDR3: TGTGCCAGCAGCTTACAAACCGGGGAGCTGTTTTTT. Protein sequence: CASSLQTGELFF.

The gene calls are TRBV5-4 and TRBJ2-7; possibly TRBD2 for D (5 bases). Trimming pared 4 bases from V and 6 bases from J, leaving 14 bases between. From germline, CDR1 is SGHNT and CDR2 YYREEE (reference sequence). The CDR3 sequence is 13 residues long. The CDR3 here is CASSPRGEGEQYF. The CDR3 DNA sequence: TGTGCCAGCAGCCCAAGAGGAGAGGGCGAGCAGTACTTC.

J is TRBJ1-2 and V is TRBV4-2, with a possible D match to TRBD1 (5 bases). There are 14 residues in the CDR3. The germline V gene encodes CDR1 LGHNA and CDR2 YNFKEQ. With 1 base removed from V and 8 bases from J, the gap between germline ends came to 14 bases. The CDR3 coding sequence is TGTGCCAGCAGCCAAGTAGGAGCAGGGTTCGGCTACACCTTC. As protein: CASSQVGAGFGYTF.

The V and J genes are TRBV28 and TRBJ2-7, with TRBD2 identical over 9 bases. Germline V gives CDR1 MDHEN, CDR2 SYDVKM. This CDR3 comprises 16 residues. V lost 4 bases to trimming and J lost 3 bases; unmatched junction nucleotides: 10. CDR3 region: CASSSGAGGRHYEQYF. DNA of the CDR3: TGTGCCAGCAGTTCCGGCGCGGGAGGGCGGCACTACGAGCAGTACTTC.

This chain connects TRBV4-1 to TRBJ2-5, with a weak D call TRBD2 (6 bases). The CDR3 is 14 amino acids. Germline CDR1 reads MGHRA; CDR2 reads YSYEKL. Trimming removed 4 bases at V and 5 bases at J, with 14 bases between. CDR3 coding DNA: TGCGCCAGCAGCCCCCGGGACTCTGGGGAGACCCAGTACTTC. Translating it yields CASSPRDSGETQYF.

The chain has TRBV4-1 and TRBJ2-7; 14 bases match TRBD2. The CDR3 covers 18 residues. The germline V gene encodes CDR1 MGHRA and CDR2 YSYEKL. The J segment lost 4 bases and the V segment lost 3 bases, leaving 11 bases of the junction unmatched. The DNA for the CDR3 is TGCGCCAGCAGCCAGCGTTCCGGGACTAGCGGGAGTCGGTACGAGCAGTACTTC. Translation gives CASSQRSGTSGSRYEQYF.

As for this clone: This specimen includes other DNA sequences encoding the same CDR3. V is TRBV5-1 and J is TRBJ2-1; 13 nucleotides align to TRBD2. This CDR3 is 15 amino acids long. CDR1 and CDR2 from the germline V gene are SGHRS and YFSETQ. Unmatched junction bases numbered 5, after V lost 4 bases and J lost 7 bases. This CDR3 reads CASSLVGLAGNEQFF. CDR3 nucleotides: TGCGCCAGCAGCCTGGTGGGACTAGCGGGGAATGAGCAGTTCTTC.

The chain carries TRBV5-5 and TRBJ2-4; the D gene is possibly TRBD1 (6 bases). Germline CDR1 reads SGHKS; CDR2 reads YYEKEE (reference sequence). This CDR3 has 15 amino acids. Trimming left V 9 bases short and J 6 bases short, with 22 bases between. CDR3 residues: CATGTGSLGRNIQYF. DNA for the CDR3: TGTGCCACAGGCACAGGGAGCCTCGGAAGAAACATTCAGTACTTC.

This clone occurred a few times. This chain links TRBV19 with TRBJ2-1, with a weak D call TRBD2 (5 bases). The CDR3 is 14 amino acids. Germline V lookup: CDR1 LNHDA, CDR2 SQIVND (reference sequence). Trimming removed 5 bases from V and 2 bases from J, with 10 bases in between. The CDR3 DNA sequence: TGTGCCAGTAGTTACGGACTGCCCTACAATGAGCAGTTCTTC. It translates to CASSYGLPYNEQFF.

The V gene is TRBV5-4, the J gene TRBJ1-5, with D unresolved. The CDR3 sequence is 17 residues long. Trimming cost V 3 bases and J 2 bases, with 18 bases left between them. Germline V CDR1 and CDR2: SGHNT, YYREEE (reference sequence). In DNA, the CDR3 is TGTGCCAGCAGCTCACCGGCGGAGGCGGAACGCAATCAGCCCCAGCATTTT. Translating gives CASSSPAEAERNQPQHF.

This chain joins TRBV11-2 and TRBJ2-5; TRBD1 aligns across 8 bases. Germline assignment: CDR1 SGHAT and CDR2 FQNNGV. The V segment lost 5 bases and the J segment 6 bases; nucleotides outside the gene matches: 8. This CDR3 region has 14 residues. DNA for the CDR3: TGTGCCAGCAGCGCCACAGGGGGACCGCAGACCCAGTACTTC. This sequence encodes CASSATGGPQTQYF.